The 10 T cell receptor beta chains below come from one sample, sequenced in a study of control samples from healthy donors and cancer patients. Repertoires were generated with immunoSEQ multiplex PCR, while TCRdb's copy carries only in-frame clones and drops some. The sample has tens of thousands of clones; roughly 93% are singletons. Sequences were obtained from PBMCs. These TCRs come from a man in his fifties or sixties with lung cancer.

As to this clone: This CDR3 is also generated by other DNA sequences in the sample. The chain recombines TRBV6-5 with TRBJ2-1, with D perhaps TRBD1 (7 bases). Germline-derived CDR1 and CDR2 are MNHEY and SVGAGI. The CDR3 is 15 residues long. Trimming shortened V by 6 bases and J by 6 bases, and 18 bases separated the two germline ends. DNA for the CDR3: TGTGCCAGCAGCCCCCTCGGACAGGAGGGCAATGAGCAGTTCTTC. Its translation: CASSPLGQEGNEQFF.

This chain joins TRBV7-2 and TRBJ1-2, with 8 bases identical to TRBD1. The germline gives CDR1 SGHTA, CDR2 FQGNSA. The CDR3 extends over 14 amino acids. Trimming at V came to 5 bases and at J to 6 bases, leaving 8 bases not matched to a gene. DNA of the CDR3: TGTGCCAGCAGCGCGGACAGGGTCGGAGATGGCTACACCTTC. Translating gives CASSADRVGDGYTF.

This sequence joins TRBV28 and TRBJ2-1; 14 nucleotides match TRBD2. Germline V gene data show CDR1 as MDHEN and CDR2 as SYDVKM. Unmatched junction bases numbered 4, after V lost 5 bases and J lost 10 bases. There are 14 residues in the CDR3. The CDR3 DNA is TGTGCCAGCAGTCGACTAGCGGGGGGGGACGAGCAGTTCTTC. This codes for CASSRLAGGDEQFF.

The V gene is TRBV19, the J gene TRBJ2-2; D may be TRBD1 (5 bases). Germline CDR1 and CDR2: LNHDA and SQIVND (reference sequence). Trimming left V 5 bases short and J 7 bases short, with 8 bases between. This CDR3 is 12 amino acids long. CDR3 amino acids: CASSQGFGELFF. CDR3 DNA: TGTGCCAGTAGTCAGGGCTTCGGGGAGCTGTTTTTT. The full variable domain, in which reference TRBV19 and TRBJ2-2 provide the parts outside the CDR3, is DGGITQSPKYLFRKEGQNVTLSCEQNLNHDAMYWYRQDPGQGLRLIYYSQIVNDFQKGDIAEGYSVSREKKESFPLTVTSAQKNPTAFYLCASSQGFGELFFGEGSRLTVL.

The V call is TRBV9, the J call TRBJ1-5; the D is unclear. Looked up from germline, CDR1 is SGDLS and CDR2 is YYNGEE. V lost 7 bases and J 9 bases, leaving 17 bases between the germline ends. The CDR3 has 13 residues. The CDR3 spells CASSASPYRPQHF. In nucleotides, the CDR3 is TGTGCCAGCTCCGCTAGCCCCTATCGGCCCCAGCATTTT.

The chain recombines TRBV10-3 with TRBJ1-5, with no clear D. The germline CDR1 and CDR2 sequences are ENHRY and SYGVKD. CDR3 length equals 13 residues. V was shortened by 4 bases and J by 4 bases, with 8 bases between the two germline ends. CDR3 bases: TGTGCCATCAGTGGAACAGAAAATCAGCCCCAGCATTTT. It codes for CAISGTENQPQHF.

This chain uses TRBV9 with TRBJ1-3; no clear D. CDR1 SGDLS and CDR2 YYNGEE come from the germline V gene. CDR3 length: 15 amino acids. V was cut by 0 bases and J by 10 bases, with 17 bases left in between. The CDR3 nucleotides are TGTGCCAGCAGCGTAGAACCCAGTTCTGGAAGAACCATATATTTT. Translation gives CASSVEPSSGRTIYF.

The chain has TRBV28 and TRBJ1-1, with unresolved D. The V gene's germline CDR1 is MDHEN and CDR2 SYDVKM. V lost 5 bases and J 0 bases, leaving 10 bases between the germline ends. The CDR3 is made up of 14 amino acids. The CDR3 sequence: CASSPTSVNTEAFF. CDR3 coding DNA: TGTGCCAGCAGTCCCACCTCAGTGAACACTGAAGCTTTCTTT.

CDR3 nucleotide sequence: TGTGCCAGCACCTTTGTAGCGCGGGGAGGAGATACGCAGTATTTT. As protein: CASTFVARGGDTQYF. This sequence joins TRBV7-6 and TRBJ2-3; D possibly corresponds to TRBD2 (6 bases). V was trimmed by 7 bases and J by 5 bases, leaving 19 bases between them. CDR1 and CDR2 from the germline V gene are SGHVS and FNYEAQ. This CDR3 is built from 15 residues.

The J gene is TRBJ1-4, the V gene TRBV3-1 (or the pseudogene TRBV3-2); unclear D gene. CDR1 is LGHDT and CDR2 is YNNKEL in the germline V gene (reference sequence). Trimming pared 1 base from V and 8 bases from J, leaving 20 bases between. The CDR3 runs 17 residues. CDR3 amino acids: CASSQAPGRESFEKLFF. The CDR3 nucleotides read TGTGCCAGCAGCCAAGCCCCGGGGAGGGAATCTTTCGAAAAACTGTTTTTT.